This T cell receptor (beta chain) stems from a study of identical twins. A template switching step contributed a universal primer site, while unique molecular identifiers were present in the cDNA. From the 5' RACE reads, TCRdb called clonotypes with MiXCR, one entry per CDR3 protein. Of some 320,000 distinct CDR3 sequences in the sample, 9% to 15% were seen once. The CDR3 is 14 amino acids. The V gene end was trimmed by 10 bases and the J gene end by 6 bases; junction bases not matched to a gene: 12. Germline V gene lookup returns CDR1 MNHEY and CDR2 SVGEGT. The same sample was also studied in work on yellow fever vaccine responses in identical twins. According to that study: Twins reportedly had a vaccine T cell response that seemed partly convergent, partly personalized.

Sequencing input: CD8+ T cells sorted from blood. This chain uses TRBV6-2 or TRBV6-3 with TRBJ1-5, with 7 bases lining up with TRBD1. The source is a woman aged 18-29 years in good health. The DNA for the CDR3 is TGTGCCACCCAGGAGGAGGGGGCAACTCAGCCCCAGCATTTT. Protein product: CATQEEGATQPQHF.